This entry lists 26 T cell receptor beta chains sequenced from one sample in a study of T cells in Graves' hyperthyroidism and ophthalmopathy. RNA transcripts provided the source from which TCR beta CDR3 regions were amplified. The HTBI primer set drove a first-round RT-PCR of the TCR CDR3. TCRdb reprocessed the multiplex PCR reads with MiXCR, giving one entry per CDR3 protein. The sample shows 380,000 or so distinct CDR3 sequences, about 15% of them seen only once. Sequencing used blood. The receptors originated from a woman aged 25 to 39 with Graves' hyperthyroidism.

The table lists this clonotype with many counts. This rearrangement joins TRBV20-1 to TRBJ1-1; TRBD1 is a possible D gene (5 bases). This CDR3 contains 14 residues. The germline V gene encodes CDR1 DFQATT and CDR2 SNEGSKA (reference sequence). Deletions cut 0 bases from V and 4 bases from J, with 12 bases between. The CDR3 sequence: CSARDTGGSTEAFF. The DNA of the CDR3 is TGCAGTGCTAGAGATACAGGAGGGAGCACTGAAGCTTTCTTT.

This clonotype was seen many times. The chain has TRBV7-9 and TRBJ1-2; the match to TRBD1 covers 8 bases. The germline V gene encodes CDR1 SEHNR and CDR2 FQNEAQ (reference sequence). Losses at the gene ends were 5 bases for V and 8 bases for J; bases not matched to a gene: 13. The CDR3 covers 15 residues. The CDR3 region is CASSPQAGQGRGYTF. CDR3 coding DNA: TGTGCCAGCAGCCCGCAGGCCGGACAGGGCCGCGGCTACACCTTC. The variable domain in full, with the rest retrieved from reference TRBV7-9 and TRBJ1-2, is DTGVSQNPRHKITKRGQNVTFRCDPISEHNRLYWYRQTLGQGPEFLTYFQNEAQLEKSRLLSDRFSAERPKGSFSTLEIQRTEQGDSAMYLCASSPQAGQGRGYTFGSGTRLTVV.

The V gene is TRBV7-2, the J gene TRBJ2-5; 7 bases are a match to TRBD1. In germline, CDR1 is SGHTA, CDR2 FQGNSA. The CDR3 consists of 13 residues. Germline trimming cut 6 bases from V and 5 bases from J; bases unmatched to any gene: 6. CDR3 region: CASSQRGRETQYF. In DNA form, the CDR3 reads TGTGCCAGCAGTCAAAGGGGGCGGGAGACCCAGTACTTC.

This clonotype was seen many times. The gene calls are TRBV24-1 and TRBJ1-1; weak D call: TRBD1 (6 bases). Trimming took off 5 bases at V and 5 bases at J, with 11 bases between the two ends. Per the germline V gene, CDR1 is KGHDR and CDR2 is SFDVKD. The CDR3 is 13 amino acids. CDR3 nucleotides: TGTGCCACCAGTGCCGGGGGGCGGACTGAAGCTTTCTTT. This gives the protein CATSAGGRTEAFF.

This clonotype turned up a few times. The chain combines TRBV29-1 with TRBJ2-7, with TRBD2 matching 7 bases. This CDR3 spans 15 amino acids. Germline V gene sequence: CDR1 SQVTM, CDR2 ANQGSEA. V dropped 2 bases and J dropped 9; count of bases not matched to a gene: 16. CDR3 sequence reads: CSVEIFGTTDGLQYF. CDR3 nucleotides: TGCAGCGTTGAAATCTTTGGGACTACCGACGGACTGCAGTACTTC.

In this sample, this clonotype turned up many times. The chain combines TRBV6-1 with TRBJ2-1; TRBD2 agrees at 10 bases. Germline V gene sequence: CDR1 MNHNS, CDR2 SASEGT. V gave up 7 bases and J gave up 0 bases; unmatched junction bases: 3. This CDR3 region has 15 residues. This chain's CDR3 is CASTPSGSSYNEQFF. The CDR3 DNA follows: TGTGCCAGCACCCCTAGCGGGAGCTCCTACAATGAGCAGTTCTTC.

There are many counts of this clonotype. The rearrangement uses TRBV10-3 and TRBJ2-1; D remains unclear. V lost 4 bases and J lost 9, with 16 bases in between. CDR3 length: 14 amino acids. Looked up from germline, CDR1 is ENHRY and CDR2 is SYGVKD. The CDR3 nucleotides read TGTGCCATCAGTGGAGGCCTTCGATTGGGTGAGCAGTTCTTC. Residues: CAISGGLRLGEQFF.

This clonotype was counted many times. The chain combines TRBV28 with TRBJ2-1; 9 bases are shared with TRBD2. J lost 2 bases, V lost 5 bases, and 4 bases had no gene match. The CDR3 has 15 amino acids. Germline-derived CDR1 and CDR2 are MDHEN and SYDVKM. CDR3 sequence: CASSVSSGAYNEQFF. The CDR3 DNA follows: TGTGCCAGCAGTGTATCTAGCGGGGCCTACAATGAGCAGTTCTTC.

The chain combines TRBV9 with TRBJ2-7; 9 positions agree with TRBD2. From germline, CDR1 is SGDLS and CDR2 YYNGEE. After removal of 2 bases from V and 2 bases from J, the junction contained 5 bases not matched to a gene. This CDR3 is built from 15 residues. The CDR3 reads CASSVSGSPTYEQYF. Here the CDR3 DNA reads TGTGCCAGCAGCGTTAGCGGGAGTCCCACCTACGAGCAGTACTTC.

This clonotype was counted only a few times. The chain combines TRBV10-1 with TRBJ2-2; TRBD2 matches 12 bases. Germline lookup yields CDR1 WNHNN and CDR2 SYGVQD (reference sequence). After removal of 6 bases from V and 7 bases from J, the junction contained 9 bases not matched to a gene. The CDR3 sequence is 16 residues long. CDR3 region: CASSARTSGMGGELFF. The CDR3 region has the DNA TGCGCCAGCAGCGCCAGGACTAGCGGGATGGGCGGGGAGCTGTTTTTT.

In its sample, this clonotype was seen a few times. The CDR3 bases are TGTGCCATCAGTCGCGAGGGATTGGGAGATACGCAGTATTTT. Its protein product is CAISREGLGDTQYF. The rearrangement joins TRBV10-3 to TRBJ2-3; D might be TRBD2 (5 bases). Trimming cost V 5 bases and J 5 bases, with 14 bases left between them. Germline CDR1 ENHRY, CDR2 SYGVKD. The CDR3 has 14 residues.

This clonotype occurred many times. The CDR3 coding sequence is TGTGCCAGCAGATGGACCCCCGAATCAGGGGAGCTGTTTTTT. Translation: CASRWTPESGELFF. The V gene is TRBV27, the J gene TRBJ2-2; D is ambiguous. The V gene's germline CDR1 is MNHEY and CDR2 SMNVEV (reference sequence). V was clipped by 6 bases and J by 8 bases, with 16 bases between them. This CDR3 is 14 amino acids long.

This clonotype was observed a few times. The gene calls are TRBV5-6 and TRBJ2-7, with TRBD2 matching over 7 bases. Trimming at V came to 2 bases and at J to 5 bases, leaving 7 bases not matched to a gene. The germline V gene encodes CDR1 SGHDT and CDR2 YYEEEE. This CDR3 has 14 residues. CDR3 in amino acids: CASSFGGSLNEQYF. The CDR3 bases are TGTGCCAGCAGCTTTGGCGGGAGTCTTAACGAGCAGTACTTC. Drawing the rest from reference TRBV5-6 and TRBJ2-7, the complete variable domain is DAGVTQSPTHLIKTRGQQVTLRCSPKSGHDTVSWYQQALGQGPQFIFQYYEEEERQRGNFPDRFSGHQFPNYSSELNVNALLLGDSALYLCASSFGGSLNEQYFGPGTRLTVT.

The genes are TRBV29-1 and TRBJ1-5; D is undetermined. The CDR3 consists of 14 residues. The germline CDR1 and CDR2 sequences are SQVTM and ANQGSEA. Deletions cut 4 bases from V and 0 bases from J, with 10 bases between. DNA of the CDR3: TGCAGCGTTGTTGGTGGAGATAGCAATCAGCCCCAGCATTTT. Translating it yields CSVVGGDSNQPQHF.

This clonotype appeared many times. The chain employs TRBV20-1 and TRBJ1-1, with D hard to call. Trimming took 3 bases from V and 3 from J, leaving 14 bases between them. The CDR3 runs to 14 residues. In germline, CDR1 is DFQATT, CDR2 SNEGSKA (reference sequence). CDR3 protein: CSASTVALHTEAFF. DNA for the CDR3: TGCAGTGCTAGTACGGTAGCTTTACACACTGAAGCTTTCTTT.

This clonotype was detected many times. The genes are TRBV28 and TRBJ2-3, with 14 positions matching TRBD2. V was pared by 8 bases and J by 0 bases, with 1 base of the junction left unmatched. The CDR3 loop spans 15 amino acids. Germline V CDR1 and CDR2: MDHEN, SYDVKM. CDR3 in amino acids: CASWTSGGSTDTQYF. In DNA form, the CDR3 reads TGTGCCAGCTGGACTAGCGGGGGGAGCACAGATACGCAGTATTTT.

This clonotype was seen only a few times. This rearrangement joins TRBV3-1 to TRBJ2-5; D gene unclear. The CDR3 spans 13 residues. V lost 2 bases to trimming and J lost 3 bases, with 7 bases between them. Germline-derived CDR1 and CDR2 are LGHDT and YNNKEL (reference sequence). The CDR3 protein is CASSQRTEETQYF. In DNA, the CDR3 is TGTGCCAGCAGCCAAAGGACGGAAGAGACCCAGTACTTC.

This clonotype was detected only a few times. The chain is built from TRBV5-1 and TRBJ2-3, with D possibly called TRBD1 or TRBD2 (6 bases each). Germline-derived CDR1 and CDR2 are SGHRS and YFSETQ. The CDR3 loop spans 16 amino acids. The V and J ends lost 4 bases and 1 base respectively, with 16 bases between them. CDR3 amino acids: CASSPEGGVGTDTQYF. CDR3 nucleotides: TGCGCCAGCAGCCCGGAGGGGGGAGTGGGCACAGATACGCAGTATTTT.

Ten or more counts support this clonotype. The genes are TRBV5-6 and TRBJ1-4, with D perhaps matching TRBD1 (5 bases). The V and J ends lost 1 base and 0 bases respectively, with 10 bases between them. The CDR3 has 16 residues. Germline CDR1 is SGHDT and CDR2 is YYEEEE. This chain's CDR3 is CASSLKQVATNEKLFF. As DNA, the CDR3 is TGTGCCAGCAGCTTGAAACAGGTTGCAACTAATGAAAAACTGTTTTTT.

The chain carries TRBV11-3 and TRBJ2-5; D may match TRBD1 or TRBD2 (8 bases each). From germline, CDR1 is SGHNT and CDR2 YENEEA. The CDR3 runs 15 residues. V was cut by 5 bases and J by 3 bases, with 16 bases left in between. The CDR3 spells CASSNSGTGEETQYF. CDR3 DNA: TGTGCCAGCAGCAATAGCGGGACAGGTGAAGAGACCCAGTACTTC.

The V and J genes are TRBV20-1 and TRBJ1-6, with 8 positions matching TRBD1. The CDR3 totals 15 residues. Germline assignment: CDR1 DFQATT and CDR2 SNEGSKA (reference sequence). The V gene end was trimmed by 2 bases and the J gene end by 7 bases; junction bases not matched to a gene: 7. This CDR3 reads CSARRDRGGNSPLHF. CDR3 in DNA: TGCAGTGCTAGAAGAGACAGGGGAGGGAATTCACCCCTCCACTTT.

The CDR3 here is CASSQGTSGSWGTDTQYF. CDR3 DNA: TGTGCCAGCAGCCAAGGCACTAGCGGGAGTTGGGGCACAGATACGCAGTATTTT. This chain joins TRBV5-6 and TRBJ2-3, with TRBD2 matching 11 bases. The CDR3 consists of 18 residues. The ends lost 4 bases at V and 1 base at J; junction bases unmatched: 11. Germline V gene data show CDR1 as SGHDT and CDR2 as YYEEEE. The variable domain in full, with the rest retrieved from reference TRBV5-6 and TRBJ2-3, is DAGVTQSPTHLIKTRGQQVTLRCSPKSGHDTVSWYQQALGQGPQFIFQYYEEEERQRGNFPDRFSGHQFPNYSSELNVNALLLGDSALYLCASSQGTSGSWGTDTQYFGPGTRLTVL.

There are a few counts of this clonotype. For the CDR3, the DNA is TGCGCCAGCAGCCAAGGAGCTAGCGGGAGCCTCTTGAACGAGCAGTACTTC. Its translation is CASSQGASGSLLNEQYF. This sequence joins TRBV4-3 and TRBJ2-7; TRBD2 aligns across 10 bases. Germline V gene sequence: CDR1 LGHNA, CDR2 YSLEER. The V segment lost 1 base and the J segment 5 bases; nucleotides outside the gene matches: 11. This CDR3 is 17 amino acids long.

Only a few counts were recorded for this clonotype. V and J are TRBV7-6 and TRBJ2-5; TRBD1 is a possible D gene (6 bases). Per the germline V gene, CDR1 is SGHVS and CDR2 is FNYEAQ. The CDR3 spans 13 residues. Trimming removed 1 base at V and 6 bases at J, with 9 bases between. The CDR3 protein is CASSLGTGKTQYF. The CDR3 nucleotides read TGTGCCAGCAGCTTAGGTACAGGGAAGACCCAGTACTTC.

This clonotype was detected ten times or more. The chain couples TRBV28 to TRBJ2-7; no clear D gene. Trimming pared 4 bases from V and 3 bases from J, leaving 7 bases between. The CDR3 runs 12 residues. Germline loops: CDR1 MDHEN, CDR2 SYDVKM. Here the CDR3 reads CASSSVFYEQYF. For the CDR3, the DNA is TGTGCCAGCAGTTCCGTTTTCTACGAGCAGTACTTC.

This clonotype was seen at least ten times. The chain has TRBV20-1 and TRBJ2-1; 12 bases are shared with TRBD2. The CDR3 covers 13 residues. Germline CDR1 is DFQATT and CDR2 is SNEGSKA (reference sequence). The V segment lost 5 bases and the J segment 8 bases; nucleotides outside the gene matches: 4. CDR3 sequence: CSAPGLAGDEQFF. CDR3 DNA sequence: TGCAGTGCTCCGGGACTAGCGGGTGATGAGCAGTTCTTC.